These T cell receptor beta chains were read from a single sample in a study of blood T cell repertoires in COVID-19. Generated by immunoSEQ multiplex PCR, the TCRdb table keeps only in-frame clones and is missing some. The sample has about 300,000 clones, around 88% seen once. Sequences were obtained from peripheral blood. All receptors derive from a woman in her 30s with COVID-19, enrolled during active disease. The CDR3 runs from the conserved cysteine through the conserved F or W. The order of the fields is clone size, J gene, D gene, V gene, CDR3 protein. D genes are given only for firm matches. Size values are once, few and many counts, or a class for expanded clones, and some rows have none.

>NA|TRBJ1-4|NA|TRBV2
CASSETAGNNEKLFF
>NA|TRBJ1-2|NA|TRBV6-5
CASTKQGIGYTF
>NA|TRBJ2-1|TRBD1|TRBV28
CASSFPSGTVYNEQFF
>NA|TRBJ2-3|NA|TRBV10-3
CAISESKGTDTQYF
>NA|TRBJ2-5|TRBD2|TRBV6-6
CASSWGGETQYF
>NA|TRBJ2-1|NA|TRBV19
CASSKAQGEGYNEQFF
>NA|TRBJ2-2|NA|TRBV7-2
CASSLGLYTGELFF
>NA|TRBJ1-1|TRBD1|TRBV27
CASRDRGTEAFF
>NA|TRBJ2-1|NA|TRBV28
CASRSYNEQFF
>once|TRBJ2-7|NA|TRBV15
CATSRDRHLYEQYF
>NA|TRBJ1-2|NA|TRBV18
CASSPTRDGLYYTF
>NA|TRBJ1-2|NA|TRBV6-6
CASSYLVSGGDGYTF
>NA|TRBJ2-5|TRBD2|TRBV10-2
CASSGLAGPSQSGGALETQYF
>NA|TRBJ2-7|NA|TRBV4-3
CASSQVRGFEQYF
>NA|TRBJ1-1|TRBD1|TRBV3-1/TRBV3-2
CASSQVGAGGMFTEAFF
>NA|TRBJ2-2|NA|TRBV6-5
CASGPGVFTGELFF
>NA|TRBJ2-2|NA|TRBV7-9
CASRIKAGAKGELFF
>NA|TRBJ2-7|NA|TRBV11-1
CASSERVPGSSYEQYF
>NA|TRBJ1-5|NA|TRBV27
CASGPQPQHF
>NA|TRBJ2-6|NA|TRBV27
CASSRQVSGANVLTF
>NA|TRBJ1-1|NA|TRBV15
CATSSGLGNTEAFF
>NA|TRBJ1-2|TRBD1|TRBV19
CASSTGGARNYGYTF
>once|TRBJ1-1|NA|TRBV12-3/TRBV12-4
CASSPIGTEAFF
>NA|TRBJ1-1|NA|TRBV3-1/TRBV3-2
CASSQEFTGMSTEAFF
>once|TRBJ2-5|NA|TRBV11-2
CASSSTGGEETQYF
>NA|TRBJ1-2|TRBD1|TRBV12-3/TRBV12-4
CASSSDRGLGYTF
>NA|TRBJ1-5|TRBD1|TRBV6-2/TRBV6-3
CASSYSVGGSQPQHF